This entry describes one T cell receptor beta chain. As for time point: persistent/refractory GD, antithyroid drugs over 5 years with positive TRAb. Preparation of the TCR library used RNA extracted from PBMCs. Diagnosing Graves' disease relied on the American Thyroid Association guidelines. Recruitment took place at an endocrinology department in Xi'an, China. Each patient gave around 9.7 milliliters of EDTA-anticoagulated peripheral blood. Sequencing libraries for TCR beta were prepared with iRepertoire HTBI primers and Arm-PCR of CDR3 regions. TCRdb fed the multiplex PCR reads into MiXCR, producing one record per CDR3 protein. Found here are about 340,000 distinct CDR3 sequences, about 20% of them singletons; the top ten hold 29%. The germline V and J ends were trimmed by 3 bases and 9 bases, with 12 bases remaining between them. The CDR3 length is 13 residues. The germline gives CDR1 SNHLY, CDR2 FYNNEI.

This entry belongs to a study of regulatory T cells in long-lasting Graves disease. The chain employs TRBV2 and TRBJ1-5; no clear D. The sample was peripheral blood mononuclear cells (PBMCs), taken when the disease was refractory, from a patient treated with antithyroid drugs. The clonotype comes from a female donor with Graves disease. CDR3 amino acids: CASSETEVSPQHF. The CDR3 region has the DNA TGTGCCAGCAGTGAGACCGAGGTTTCGCCCCAGCATTTT.